This T cell receptor (beta chain) was observed in a study of OX40 agonist ivuxolimab in advanced cancers. General observations from the study: Low levels of normalized T-cell clonal expansion also appeared in some nonresponders.

Concerning this clone itself: Its antigen is currently unknown.

Produced via immunoSEQ multiplex PCR; TCRdb's table is partial and in-frame only. The sample gives 80,000 to 95,000 clones, around 80% of which show up once; approximately 2% is in the top ten. Looked up from germline, CDR1 is SGHAT and CDR2 is FQNNGV. CDR3 length equals 17 residues. The junction had 16 bases not matched to a gene; V was cut back by 4 bases and J by 6 bases. This specimen consisted of CD4+ or CD8+ T cells sorted from blood, obtained in a trial of the OX40 agonist ivuxolimab. The receptor was isolated from an adult with an advanced solid tumor such as melanoma, head and neck, liver or kidney cancer. This sequence joins TRBV11-2 and TRBJ2-7; TRBD1 matches 9 bases. This chain's CDR3 is CASSSSSVGTGTPEQYF. The CDR3 DNA reads TGTGCCAGCAGCTCCTCCTCCGTCGGGACAGGGACCCCCGAGCAGTACTTC.